This TCR beta chain is drawn from a study of regulatory T cells in long-lasting Graves disease. Study background: To qualify as persistent, Graves' disease required over 5 years of antithyroid drugs with positive TSH receptor antibodies. Study-level findings and limits: With persistent disease, TRBV28, TRBJ1-2 and TRBJ2-5 were the favored segments. Persistent patients had a count of shared public clonotypes (2,741) that exceeded that of new patients (around 970).

Time point specified: persistent/refractory GD, antithyroid drugs over 5 years with positive TRAb. PBMC RNA was the source of the TCR library. As collected, the peripheral blood samples measured 7 to 9.5 milliliters each and went into EDTA tubes. Trimming removed 8 bases from V and 2 bases from J, with 15 bases in between. The CDR3 has 14 amino acids. Germline-derived CDR1 and CDR2 are LNHDA and SQIVND (reference sequence). About this clonotype: The antigen is undetermined.

For TCR beta, libraries came from iRepertoire HTBI primers and Arm-PCR of CDR3 regions. Each CDR3 protein is one row after TCRdb ran MiXCR on the multiplex PCR reads. This sample has around 400,000 distinct CDR3 sequences, with roughly 21% found just once. The chain uses TRBV19 and TRBJ2-5; maybe TRBD2 (6 bases). The sequence was obtained from a female donor with Graves disease. This specimen was peripheral blood mononuclear cells (PBMCs), taken when the disease was refractory, from a patient treated with antithyroid drugs. The CDR3 protein is CASQSGVRQETQYF. The CDR3 DNA sequence: TGTGCCAGTCAATCGGGAGTGCGACAAGAGACCCAGTACTTC.